One sample yielded the 15 T cell receptor beta chains listed below, sequenced in a study of blood T cells in healthy people across ages. Primers used in a second PCR of roughly 6 to 11 cycles were a sample-barcoded 5' primer and a J-beta primer mix. Using its own MiXCR run on the 5' RACE reads, TCRdb lists one record per CDR3 protein. The sample lists some 790,000 distinct CDR3 sequences; more than 25% were seen once. Sequenced material: blood. Receptors were obtained from an elderly woman in good health.

In regard to this clonotype: Since a much larger clone is just one base distant, this may be a read error. The chain recombines TRBV12-3 or TRBV12-4 with TRBJ2-1; 10 bases fit TRBD1. The trim removed 7 bases at V and 13 bases at J, leaving 16 bases unmatched. The CDR3 length is 15 residues. The CDR3 reads CASTLGTGVIETQFF. The CDR3 DNA reads TGTGCCAGCACCCTGGGGACAGGGGTCATCGAGACCCAGTTCTTC.

This clonotype has only a few counts. A junction boundary mismatches the germline segment, possibly from a read error. The rearrangement joins TRBV27 to TRBJ1-2; the D is unclear. The CDR3 totals 16 residues. Looked up from germline, CDR1 is MNHEY and CDR2 is SMNVEV (reference sequence). CDR3 DNA: TGTGCCAGCAGTCTATCGACTGGTCACAGAAACTATGGCTACACCTTC. Its protein is CASSLSTGHRNYGYTF.

This clonotype was seen repeatedly, ten times or more. The chain uses TRBV7-2 and TRBJ2-5; TRBD2 aligns across 7 bases. The junction had 12 bases not matched to a gene; V was cut back by 7 bases and J by 4 bases. The CDR3 sequence is 15 residues long. Germline-derived CDR1 and CDR2 are SGHTA and FQGNSA. The CDR3 loop is CASNRAGRGRETQYF. The CDR3 coding sequence is TGTGCCAGCAATCGGGCGGGGAGGGGTCGAGAGACCCAGTACTTC.

This clonotype was detected ten times or more. The rearrangement uses TRBV28 and TRBJ2-4; D unclear. This CDR3 has 18 amino acids. Germline CDR1 reads MDHEN; CDR2 reads SYDVKM. With 2 bases removed from V and 1 base from J, the gap between germline ends came to 18 bases. The CDR3 sequence: CASSLDSGFLLAKNIQYF. CDR3 bases: TGTGCCAGCAGTTTAGATTCCGGGTTCCTCCTTGCCAAAAACATTCAGTACTTC. The whole variable domain, filled in from reference TRBV28 and TRBJ2-4, reads DVKVTQSSRYLVKRTGEKVFLECVQDMDHENMFWYRQDPGLGLRLIYFSYDVKMKEKGDIPEGYSVSREKKERFSLILESASTNQTSMYLCASSLDSGFLLAKNIQYFGAGTRLSVL.

A note on this clonotype: One base away lies a much larger clone, so this may be a sequencing read error. The V and J genes are TRBV29-1 and TRBJ1-4; 8 bases agree with TRBD1. Germline assignment: CDR1 SQVTM and CDR2 ANQGSEA. The CDR3 consists of 13 residues. Written as DNA, the CDR3 is TGCAGCGTTCCAGGGGGCCTCGGGGAAAAACGGTTTTTT. This translates into CSVPGGLGEKRFF.

This clonotype has more than one count but fewer than ten. The J gene is TRBJ1-3, the V gene TRBV7-2; TRBD1 is a possible D gene (6 bases). The V end was cut by 1 base, the J end by 4 bases, with 11 bases between. This CDR3 comprises 15 residues. Germline V gene data show CDR1 as SGHTA and CDR2 as FQGNSA. Here the CDR3 DNA reads TGTGCCAGCAGCTTAGGCCCAGGGGAGGGAAACACCATATATTTT. It encodes CASSLGPGEGNTIYF.

Worth noting for this clonotype: Mismatch with germline at one junction end may stem from a read error. The gene calls are TRBV5-1 and TRBJ1-5; D is unresolved. This CDR3 has 15 amino acids. Germline assignment: CDR1 SGHRS and CDR2 YFSETQ. CDR3 nucleotides: TGCGCCTGCAGCTTAGAGGGCCCGGAGTATCAGCCCCAGCATTTT. Amino acids: CACSLEGPEYQPQHF.

The rearrangement uses TRBV3-1 and TRBJ1-2; 8 bases align to TRBD1. Trimming at V came to 2 bases and at J to 6 bases, leaving 11 bases not matched to a gene. The CDR3 has 16 amino acids. Germline V gene lookup returns CDR1 LGHDT and CDR2 YNNKEL (reference sequence). In DNA form, the CDR3 reads TGTGCCAGCAGCCAATTATTTGGACAGGGCAAAGATGGCTACACCTTC. Its protein product is CASSQLFGQGKDGYTF.

To note about this clonotype: At one boundary the junction diverges from the germline segment, which might be a read error. The chain employs TRBV11-2 and TRBJ2-3; D uncertain. CDR3 length: 13 residues. CDR1 SGHAT and CDR2 FQNNGV come from the germline V gene. CDR3 coding DNA: TGTGCCAGCAGCCCCCAAGGGTCAGATACGCGGTATTTT. Amino acid sequence: CASSPQGSDTRYF.

This clonotype has more than one count but fewer than ten. Germline and junction disagree at one end, which may indicate a read error. The chain carries TRBV10-3 and TRBJ2-5; TRBD1 might be the D (6 bases). CDR1 is ENHRY, CDR2 SYGVKD, per germline. The CDR3 contains 13 residues. The CDR3, as DNA: TGTGCCGTCAGTGATCAGGGGCTACAGGCCCAGTACTTC. This codes for CAVSDQGLQAQYF.

In its sample, this clonotype was seen many times. This chain joins TRBV5-1 and TRBJ1-5; 7 bases are shared with TRBD1. V gave up 4 bases and J gave up 5 bases; unmatched junction bases: 6. The CDR3 loop spans 14 amino acids. Germline assignment: CDR1 SGHRS and CDR2 YFSETQ. The CDR3 loop reads CASSPGQADQPQHF. DNA for the CDR3: TGCGCCAGCAGCCCCGGACAGGCTGATCAGCCCCAGCATTTT.

This clonotype has ten or more counts. V and J are TRBV5-1 and TRBJ2-5; D may be TRBD1 or TRBD2 (6 bases each). V was shortened by 1 base and J by 2 bases, with 15 bases between the two germline ends. The CDR3 is 16 residues long. The V gene's germline CDR1 is SGHRS and CDR2 YFSETQ. CDR3 sequence reads: CASSLPQGTQQETQYF. DNA for the CDR3: TGCGCCAGCAGCTTGCCTCAGGGGACTCAACAAGAGACCCAGTACTTC.

This clonotype showed up many times. This chain's CDR3 is CSASSGTSFFMNTEAFF. The CDR3 bases are TGCAGTGCTAGTTCAGGGACGTCGTTCTTCATGAACACTGAAGCTTTCTTT. The rearrangement joins TRBV20-1 to TRBJ1-1; tentative D call: TRBD1 (5 bases). V lost 3 bases to trimming and J lost 0 bases, with 20 bases between them. Per germline, CDR1 DFQATT and CDR2 SNEGSKA (reference sequence). The CDR3 covers 17 residues.

The chain joins TRBV24-1 to TRBJ2-7, with D perhaps TRBD1 (6 bases). This CDR3 is built from 19 residues. Germline CDR1 and CDR2: KGHDR and SFDVKD. The CDR3 sequence: CVIGRGEGKQGEEVYEQYF. The CDR3 coding sequence is TGTGTCATCGGCCGAGGTGAGGGAAAACAGGGTGAAGAGGTTTACGAGCAGTACTTC.

This clonotype has more than one count but fewer than ten. V and J are TRBV11-2 and TRBJ1-5, with 8 bases that match TRBD1. This CDR3 region has 15 residues. Germline V gene data show CDR1 as SGHAT and CDR2 as FQNNGV. V gave up 5 bases and J gave up 6 bases; unmatched junction bases: 9. The CDR3 nucleotides are TGTGCCAGCAGCCCCGACAGGGGACGAGGTCAGCCCCAGCATTTT. Translated, it gives CASSPDRGRGQPQHF.